The present entry profiles one T cell receptor (beta chain) with its context. In the source study's methods: Estimation of nucleated cell counts relied on the amplification of reference gene primers. TCRdb keeps only in-frame clones here, not all; method: immunoSEQ multiplex PCR. D and trimming come from the DNA, and the V and J calls and clone size come from that table. This table holds around 250,000 clones, about 89% found once. This entry belongs to a study of blood T cell repertoires in COVID-19. Overall study context: Italy, Spain and the United States were the sources of the convalescent and acute COVID-19 samples. T cells, B-cell-depleted T cells, or PBMCs supplied cDNA or gDNA.

The CDR3 spans 14 residues. Germline CDR1 LNHDA, CDR2 SQIVND (reference sequence). The V and J ends lost 2 bases and 8 bases, in that order; junction bases with no gene match: 5. The sample was peripheral blood. This chain connects TRBV19 to TRBJ2-1, with 8 bases lining up with TRBD2. The origin of this receptor is a woman aged 55 to 70 who had recovered from COVID-19. The CDR3 DNA is TGTGCCAGTAGTATACCGGGACTAGTTTATGAGCAGTTCTTC. Its protein product is CASSIPGLVYEQFF.